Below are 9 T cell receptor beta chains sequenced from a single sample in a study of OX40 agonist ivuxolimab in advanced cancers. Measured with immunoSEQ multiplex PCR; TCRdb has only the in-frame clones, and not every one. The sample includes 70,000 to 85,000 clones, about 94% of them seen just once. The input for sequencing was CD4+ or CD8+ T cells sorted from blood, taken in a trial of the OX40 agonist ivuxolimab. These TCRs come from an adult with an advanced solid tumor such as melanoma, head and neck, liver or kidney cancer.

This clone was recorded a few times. The CDR3 protein is CASSSPGGNEQFF. CDR3 in DNA: TGTGCCAGCAGTTCCCCGGGGGGCAATGAGCAGTTCTTC. V gene TRBV27 combines with J gene TRBJ2-1; 7 bases are a match to TRBD2. There are 13 residues in the CDR3. Germline assignment: CDR1 MNHEY and CDR2 SMNVEV (reference sequence). Unmatched junction bases numbered 3, after V lost 4 bases and J lost 6 bases.

In DNA form, the CDR3 reads TGTGCCAGCTCACCACAGACTAGCGGGAGGTCTAGCACAGATACGCAGTATTTT. It yields the protein CASSPQTSGRSSTDTQYF. The V and J genes are TRBV18 and TRBJ2-3, with 13 bases identical to TRBD2. The germline CDR1 and CDR2 sequences are KGHSH and LQKENI. Unmatched junction bases numbered 4, after V lost 1 base and J lost 0 bases. The CDR3 length is 18 residues.

The CDR3 DNA reads as TGTGCCAGCAGACTAGACAGGGGTAATTCACCCCTCCACTTT. Amino acids: CASRLDRGNSPLHF. The chain links TRBV7-8 to TRBJ1-6; 8 positions agree with TRBD1. CDR1 and CDR2 from the germline V gene are SGHVS and FQNEAQ. Unmatched junction bases numbered 4, after V lost 6 bases and J lost 6 bases. This CDR3 has 14 residues.

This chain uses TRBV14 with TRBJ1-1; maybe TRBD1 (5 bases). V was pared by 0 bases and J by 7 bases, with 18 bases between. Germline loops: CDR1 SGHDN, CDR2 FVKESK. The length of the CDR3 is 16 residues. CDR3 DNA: TGTGCCAGCAGCCAAGAGGGCTTCTCCAGGAGGGGTGAAGCTTTCTTT. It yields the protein CASSQEGFSRRGEAFF.

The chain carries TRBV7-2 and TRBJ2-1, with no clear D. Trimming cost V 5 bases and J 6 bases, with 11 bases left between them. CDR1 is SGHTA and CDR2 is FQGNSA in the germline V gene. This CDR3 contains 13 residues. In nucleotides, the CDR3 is TGTGCCAGCAGCCAGGTAAACCCCAATGAGCAGTTCTTC. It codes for CASSQVNPNEQFF.

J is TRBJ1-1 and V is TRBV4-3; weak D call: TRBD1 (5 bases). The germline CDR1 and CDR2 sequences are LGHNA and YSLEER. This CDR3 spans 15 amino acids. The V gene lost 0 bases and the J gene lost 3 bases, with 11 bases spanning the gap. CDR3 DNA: TGCGCCAGCAGCCAAGAAAGGCAGGGATACACTGAAGCTTTCTTT. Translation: CASSQERQGYTEAFF.

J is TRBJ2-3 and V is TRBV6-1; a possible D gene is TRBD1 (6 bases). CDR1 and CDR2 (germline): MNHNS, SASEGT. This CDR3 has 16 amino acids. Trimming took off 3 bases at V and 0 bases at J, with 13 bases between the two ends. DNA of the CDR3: TGTGCCAGCAGTGAGACAGGTGGGGCTAGCACAGATACGCAGTATTTT. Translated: CASSETGGASTDTQYF.

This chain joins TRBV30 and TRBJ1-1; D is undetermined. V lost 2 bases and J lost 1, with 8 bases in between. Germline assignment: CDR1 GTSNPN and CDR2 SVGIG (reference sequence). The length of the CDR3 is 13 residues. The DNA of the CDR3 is TGTGCCTGGAGTATAGGACGGAACACTGAAGCTTTCTTT. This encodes CAWSIGRNTEAFF.

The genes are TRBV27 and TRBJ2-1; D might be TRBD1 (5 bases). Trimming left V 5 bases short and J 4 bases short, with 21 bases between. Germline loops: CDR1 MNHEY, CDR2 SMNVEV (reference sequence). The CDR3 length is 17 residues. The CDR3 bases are TGTGCCAGCAGTCAATCCCGACAGCTATATTTATACAATGAGCAGTTCTTC. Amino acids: CASSQSRQLYLYNEQFF.